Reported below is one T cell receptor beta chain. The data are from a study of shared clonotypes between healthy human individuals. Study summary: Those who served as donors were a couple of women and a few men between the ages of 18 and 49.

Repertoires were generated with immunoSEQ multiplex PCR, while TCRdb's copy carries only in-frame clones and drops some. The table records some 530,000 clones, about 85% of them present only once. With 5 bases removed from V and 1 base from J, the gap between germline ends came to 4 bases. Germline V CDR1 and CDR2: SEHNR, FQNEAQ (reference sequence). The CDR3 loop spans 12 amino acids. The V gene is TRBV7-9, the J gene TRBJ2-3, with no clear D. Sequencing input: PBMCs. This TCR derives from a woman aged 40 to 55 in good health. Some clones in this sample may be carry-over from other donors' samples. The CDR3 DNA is TGTGCCAGCAGCCGCGGCACAGATACGCAGTATTTT. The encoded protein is CASSRGTDTQYF.